The clone carrying this T cell receptor (beta chain) has at least ten counts. Its antigen is unknown. This CDR3 has 16 residues. The germline CDR1 and CDR2 sequences are SGHVS and FQNEAQ. V dropped 1 base and J dropped 8; count of bases not matched to a gene: 11. This entry is derived from a study of T cell repertoires in cytomegalovirus infection. Looking at the study overall: HLA-B-restricted CMV epitopes that are well studied, plus recently identified HLA-C-restricted ones, were used by the study. Public TCR beta signatures marked donors with CMV infection and the matching HLA. Study results and limitations: Across the ex vivo response, the dominant clonotypes were HLA-C-restricted CMV-specific TCR beta clonotypes.

In TCRdb, the reads were re-called with MiXCR into one record per CDR3 protein. The sample records around 800,000 distinct CDR3 sequences, about 30% being singletons. The chain joins TRBV7-8 to TRBJ2-1; 7 bases map to TRBD1. This receptor was obtained from a human donor in good health (CMV status not recorded). Some clones in this sample may be carry-over from other donors' samples. The sequenced sample was cultured CD8+ T cells from PBMCs, obtained from culture after CMV antigen stimulation. The CDR3, as DNA: TGTGCCAGCAGCTTAGAGGGCAGGGGGATTAACGATGAGCAGTTCTTC. Protein sequence: CASSLEGRGINDEQFF.